Reported below is one T cell receptor beta chain. Authors' processing steps: Amplification of reference gene primers was used by the study to estimate nucleated cell counts. Measured with immunoSEQ multiplex PCR; TCRdb has only the in-frame clones, and not every one. V and J calls and clone size follow that table, whereas D and trimming were derived from the DNA. Here the sample spans some 200,000 clones, roughly 90% being singletons. The sample is drawn from a study of blood T cell repertoires in COVID-19. Study context: Spain, Italy and the United States supplied samples that represented acute and convalescent COVID-19. PBMCs, B-cell-depleted T cells, or T cells provided the cDNA or gDNA that made up the material.

Followed over time, Seattle patients had been enrolled while infection was active. CDR1 and CDR2 (germline): SGHAT, FQNNGV. Trimming took 0 bases from V and 1 from J, leaving 13 bases between them. The CDR3 covers 17 residues. The source material was peripheral blood. J is TRBJ2-1 and V is TRBV11-2; a weak D match, TRBD2 (5 bases). The receptor was derived from a man in his forties or fifties with COVID-19, enrolled during active disease. The CDR3 reads CASSLDVSGKSYNEQFF. For the CDR3, the DNA is TGTGCCAGCAGCTTAGATGTGAGCGGCAAATCCTACAATGAGCAGTTCTTC. Supplemented by reference TRBV11-2 and TRBJ2-1, the full variable domain reads EAGVAQSPRYKIIEKRQSVAFWCNPISGHATLYWYQQILGQGPKLLIQFQNNGVVDDSQLPKDRFSAERLKGVDSTLKIQPAKLEDSAVYLCASSLDVSGKSYNEQFFGPGTRLTVL.